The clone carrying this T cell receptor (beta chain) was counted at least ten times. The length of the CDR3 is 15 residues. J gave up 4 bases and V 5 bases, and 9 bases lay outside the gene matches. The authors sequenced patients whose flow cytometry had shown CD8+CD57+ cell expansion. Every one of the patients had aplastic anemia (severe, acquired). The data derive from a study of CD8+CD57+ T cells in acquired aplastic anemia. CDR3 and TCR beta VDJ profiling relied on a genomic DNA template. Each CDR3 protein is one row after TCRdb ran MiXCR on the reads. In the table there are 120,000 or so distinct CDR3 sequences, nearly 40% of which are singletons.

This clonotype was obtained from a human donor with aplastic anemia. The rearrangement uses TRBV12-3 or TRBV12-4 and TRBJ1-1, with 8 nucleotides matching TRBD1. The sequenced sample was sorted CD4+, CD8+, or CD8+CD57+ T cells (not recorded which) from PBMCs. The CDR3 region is CASSTTQGGTTEAFF. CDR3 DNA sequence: TGTGCCAGCAGTACCACACAGGGGGGGACCACTGAAGCTTTCTTT.